A selection of T cell receptor beta chains follows, all from one sample in a study of human T cells and chemical hapten exposure. TCRdb processed the RACE reads anew with MiXCR; each CDR3 protein has one entry. This table holds 95,000 to 150,000 distinct CDR3 sequences, around 13% found once. Sequencing used whole blood, obtained in connection with sensitization to the hapten diphenylcyclopropenone (DPC). Receptors were obtained from a man in his late teens or twenties with alopecia areata. Some clones in this sample may be carry-over from other donors' samples. The CDR3 runs from the conserved cysteine through the conserved F or W. The order of the fields is D gene, J gene, clone size, V gene, CDR3 protein, CDR3 DNA. The D gene is left open where the match is weak. The listing skips clone size in some rows; elsewhere it reads once, few, many or a size class.

d_call: TRBD2
j_call: TRBJ2-7
clone_size: -
v_call: TRBV10-1
cdr3_aa: CASSPDTGGEQYF
cdr3_nt: TGCGCCAGCAGTCCGGACACGGGGGGGGAGCAGTACTTC

d_call: -
j_call: TRBJ1-4
clone_size: few
v_call: TRBV2
cdr3_aa: CASSGLSVNEKLFF
cdr3_nt: TGTGCCAGCAGTGGTCTGTCGGTAAATGAAAAACTGTTTTTT

d_call: -
j_call: TRBJ1-1
clone_size: -
v_call: TRBV9
cdr3_aa: CASSVRIADTEAFF
cdr3_nt: TGTGCCAGCAGCGTGAGAATCGCGGACACTGAAGCTTTCTTT

d_call: -
j_call: TRBJ2-4
clone_size: few
v_call: TRBV18
cdr3_aa: CASSPKMTLPKNIQYF
cdr3_nt: TGTGCCAGCTCACCAAAGATGACACTCCCCAAAAACATTCAGTACTTC

d_call: -
j_call: TRBJ1-1
clone_size: -
v_call: TRBV20-1
cdr3_aa: CSAVSGNTEAFF
cdr3_nt: TGCAGTGCCGTGTCCGGGAACACTGAAGCTTTCTTT

d_call: -
j_call: TRBJ1-1
clone_size: -
v_call: TRBV27
cdr3_aa: CASSLSGGITEAFF
cdr3_nt: TGTGCCAGCAGTTTATCAGGGGGAATCACTGAAGCTTTCTTT

d_call: -
j_call: TRBJ1-5
clone_size: few
v_call: TRBV20-1
cdr3_aa: CSARPPARAGQPQHF
cdr3_nt: TGCAGTGCTAGACCCCCGGCCCGGGCGGGCCAGCCCCAGCATTTT

d_call: -
j_call: TRBJ1-1
clone_size: few
v_call: TRBV20-1
cdr3_aa: CSLQENTEAFF
cdr3_nt: TGCAGTCTACAGGAGAACACTGAAGCTTTCTTT

d_call: -
j_call: TRBJ2-5
clone_size: few
v_call: TRBV7-2
cdr3_aa: CASSAQGGYQETQYF
cdr3_nt: TGTGCCAGCAGCGCCCAAGGGGGATACCAAGAGACCCAGTACTTC

d_call: TRBD1
j_call: TRBJ1-5
clone_size: few
v_call: TRBV7-2
cdr3_aa: CASSSPPGTVSGNQPQHF
cdr3_nt: TGTGCCAGCAGCTCCCCGCCCGGGACAGTATCTGGAAATCAGCCCCAGCATTTT

d_call: -
j_call: TRBJ2-2
clone_size: few
v_call: TRBV7-2
cdr3_aa: CASIQGIGELFF
cdr3_nt: TGTGCCAGCATACAGGGTATCGGGGAGCTGTTTTTT

d_call: TRBD1
j_call: TRBJ1-3
clone_size: many
v_call: TRBV6-6
cdr3_aa: CASSPGQGTSSGNTIYF
cdr3_nt: TGTGCCAGCAGTCCGGGACAGGGGACGAGCTCTGGAAACACCATATATTTT

d_call: TRBD1
j_call: TRBJ1-5
clone_size: -
v_call: TRBV7-2
cdr3_aa: CASSSTGFNQPQHF
cdr3_nt: TGTGCCAGCAGCTCGACAGGGTTCAATCAGCCCCAGCATTTT

d_call: -
j_call: TRBJ2-3
clone_size: few
v_call: TRBV5-1
cdr3_aa: CASSLAEDSQFTDTQYF
cdr3_nt: TGCGCCAGCAGCTTGGCCGAAGACAGTCAATTTACAGATACGCAGTATTTT

d_call: TRBD2
j_call: TRBJ2-6
clone_size: few
v_call: TRBV6-2/TRBV6-3
cdr3_aa: CASSATLGLAGAGANVLTF
cdr3_nt: TGTGCCAGCAGCGCAACCCTGGGACTAGCGGGGGCTGGGGCCAACGTCCTGACTTTC

d_call: -
j_call: TRBJ2-2
clone_size: -
v_call: TRBV5-6
cdr3_aa: CASSFLERTGELFF
cdr3_nt: TGTGCCAGCAGCTTCCTTGAGAGAACCGGGGAGCTGTTTTTT

d_call: -
j_call: TRBJ1-1
clone_size: -
v_call: TRBV11-3
cdr3_aa: CASSLGNRDTEAFF
cdr3_nt: TGTGCCAGCAGCTTAGGTAACAGGGACACTGAAGCTTTCTTT

d_call: -
j_call: TRBJ2-7
clone_size: -
v_call: TRBV4-1
cdr3_aa: CASSQGGGLSYEQYF
cdr3_nt: TGCGCCAGCAGCCAGGGCGGGGGCCTGTCATACGAGCAGTACTTC

d_call: -
j_call: TRBJ1-1
clone_size: few
v_call: TRBV11-2
cdr3_aa: CASSLVKGRIPEAFF
cdr3_nt: TGTGCCAGCAGCTTAGTGAAGGGGAGGATTCCTGAAGCTTTCTTT

d_call: -
j_call: TRBJ1-5
clone_size: many
v_call: TRBV9
cdr3_aa: CASSEGNQPQHF
cdr3_nt: TGTGCCAGCAGCGAGGGAAATCAGCCCCAGCATTTT

d_call: -
j_call: TRBJ2-1
clone_size: -
v_call: TRBV4-1
cdr3_aa: CASSPATGRVNEQFF
cdr3_nt: TGCGCCAGCAGCCCTGCGACAGGGAGGGTAAATGAGCAGTTCTTC

d_call: -
j_call: TRBJ1-2
clone_size: few
v_call: TRBV18
cdr3_aa: CASSATLADYGYTF
cdr3_nt: TGTGCCAGCTCCGCCACGCTGGCGGACTATGGCTACACCTTC

d_call: TRBD2
j_call: TRBJ2-1
clone_size: -
v_call: TRBV6-4
cdr3_aa: CASSDGEGSHNEQFF
cdr3_nt: TGTGCCAGCAGTGACGGGGAGGGGAGCCACAATGAGCAGTTCTTC

d_call: -
j_call: TRBJ1-1
clone_size: few
v_call: TRBV7-6
cdr3_aa: CASSLDFGVPTEAFF
cdr3_nt: TGTGCCAGCAGCTTAGATTTCGGGGTTCCCACTGAAGCTTTCTTT

d_call: TRBD2
j_call: TRBJ2-7
clone_size: -
v_call: TRBV3-1
cdr3_aa: CASSQDQLAGSYEQYF
cdr3_nt: TGTGCCAGCAGCCAAGATCAACTAGCGGGGAGCTACGAGCAGTACTTC

d_call: -
j_call: TRBJ2-5
clone_size: -
v_call: TRBV4-1
cdr3_aa: CASGNGVWQYF
cdr3_nt: TGCGCCAGCGGGAATGGGGTTTGGCAGTACTTC

d_call: -
j_call: TRBJ1-2
clone_size: -
v_call: TRBV7-8
cdr3_aa: CASSLASVMLSYGYTF
cdr3_nt: TGTGCCAGCAGCTTAGCCAGCGTAATGCTCTCCTATGGCTACACCTTC

d_call: -
j_call: TRBJ1-5
clone_size: few
v_call: TRBV2
cdr3_aa: CASSGDGDQPQHF
cdr3_nt: TGTGCCAGCAGTGGGGACGGAGATCAGCCCCAGCATTTT

d_call: -
j_call: TRBJ2-3
clone_size: -
v_call: TRBV18
cdr3_aa: CASSPWTQEGTDTQYF
cdr3_nt: TGTGCCAGCTCACCTTGGACGCAGGAAGGGACAGATACGCAGTATTTT

d_call: TRBD1
j_call: TRBJ1-1
clone_size: -
v_call: TRBV29-1
cdr3_aa: CSVSRGTEHTEAFF
cdr3_nt: TGCAGCGTTAGTCGTGGGACAGAACACACTGAAGCTTTCTTT

d_call: TRBD2
j_call: TRBJ2-3
clone_size: few
v_call: TRBV20-1
cdr3_aa: CSARDPRGGLDTQYF
cdr3_nt: TGCAGTGCTAGAGATCCACGGGGGGGCCTAGATACGCAGTATTTT

d_call: -
j_call: TRBJ1-4
clone_size: many
v_call: TRBV7-9
cdr3_aa: CASSLGRGATNEKLFF
cdr3_nt: TGTGCCAGCAGCTTAGGAAGGGGTGCAACTAATGAAAAACTGTTTTTT

d_call: TRBD1
j_call: TRBJ1-3
clone_size: -
v_call: TRBV18
cdr3_aa: CASSPPTGGSGNTIYF
cdr3_nt: TGTGCCAGCTCACCGCCTACAGGGGGGTCTGGAAACACCATATATTTT

d_call: -
j_call: TRBJ1-2
clone_size: many
v_call: TRBV12-3/TRBV12-4
cdr3_aa: CASSLMGGNYGYTF
cdr3_nt: TGTGCCAGCAGTTTAATGGGGGGGAACTATGGCTACACCTTC

d_call: TRBD1
j_call: TRBJ2-3
clone_size: -
v_call: TRBV7-9
cdr3_aa: CASSSTGERTDTQYF
cdr3_nt: TGTGCCAGCAGCTCAACAGGGGAAAGGACAGATACGCAGTATTTT

d_call: TRBD2
j_call: TRBJ2-3
clone_size: -
v_call: TRBV20-1
cdr3_aa: CSAAGTSIDTQYF
cdr3_nt: TGCAGTGCTGCAGGGACTAGTATAGATACGCAGTATTTT

d_call: TRBD2
j_call: TRBJ2-1
clone_size: -
v_call: TRBV28
cdr3_aa: CASGQASYNEQFF
cdr3_nt: TGTGCTAGCGGGCAGGCCTCCTACAATGAGCAGTTCTTC

d_call: -
j_call: TRBJ2-1
clone_size: -
v_call: TRBV7-3
cdr3_aa: CASSLWRDHSYNEQFF
cdr3_nt: TGTGCCAGCAGCTTATGGAGGGATCACTCCTACAATGAGCAGTTCTTC

d_call: -
j_call: TRBJ2-2
clone_size: -
v_call: TRBV29-1
cdr3_aa: CSAGAGANTGELFF
cdr3_nt: TGCAGCGCTGGGGCAGGAGCGAACACCGGGGAGCTGTTTTTT

d_call: -
j_call: TRBJ1-2
clone_size: many
v_call: TRBV11-2
cdr3_aa: CASSPDRLSNYGYTF
cdr3_nt: TGTGCCAGCAGCCCCGATCGATTGTCTAACTATGGCTACACCTTC

d_call: -
j_call: TRBJ1-5
clone_size: -
v_call: TRBV19
cdr3_aa: CASSAHSNQPQHF
cdr3_nt: TGTGCCAGTAGTGCCCATAGCAATCAGCCCCAGCATTTT

d_call: -
j_call: TRBJ2-6
clone_size: -
v_call: TRBV7-2
cdr3_aa: CASSLVLLPSGANVLTF
cdr3_nt: TGTGCCAGCAGCTTAGTTCTCCTTCCCTCTGGGGCCAACGTCCTGACTTTC

d_call: TRBD1
j_call: TRBJ2-7
clone_size: few
v_call: TRBV29-1
cdr3_aa: CSVEDLRGGVNEQYF
cdr3_nt: TGCAGCGTTGAAGATCTAAGAGGGGGCGTAAACGAGCAGTACTTC

d_call: TRBD1
j_call: TRBJ1-2
clone_size: few
v_call: TRBV9
cdr3_aa: CASSVGDRVKGYTF
cdr3_nt: TGTGCCAGCAGCGTAGGGGACAGGGTCAAGGGCTACACCTTC